This TCR beta chain was sequenced during a study of cytomegalovirus exposure and HLA in healthy donors. Libraries were prepared by immunoSEQ multiplex PCR; TCRdb keeps only in-frame clonotypes and omits some of them. The table includes under 150,000 clones, 85% to 90% detected once. This TCR was sampled from a woman aged 18-29 years in good health and CMV-seropositive. Source material: PBMCs.

CDR3 DNA: TGCGCCAGCAGTGAGACATGGCCGACCTACGAGCAGTACTTC. This encodes CASSETWPTYEQYF. V gene TRBV10-2 combines with J gene TRBJ2-7; D is undetermined. Per the germline V gene, CDR1 is WSHSY and CDR2 is SAAADI. The V and J ends lost 2 bases and 2 bases respectively, with 10 bases between them. CDR3 length: 14 residues.